This TCR beta chain originates from a study of blood T cell repertoires in COVID-19. Background on the study: The origin of the acute and convalescent COVID-19 samples was the United States, Italy and Spain. Sources were T cells, B-cell-depleted T cells, or PBMCs; the material itself was cDNA or gDNA.

TCRdb's copy holds only in-frame clones and misses some; the assay was immunoSEQ multiplex PCR. The table lists 90,000 to 130,000 clones, 70% to 90% of them singletons. Germline values: CDR1 LGHNT, CDR2 FRNRAP. V was trimmed by 0 bases and J by 3 bases, leaving 14 bases between them. There are 16 residues in the CDR3. V gene TRBV12-5 combines with J gene TRBJ1-1; TRBD1 might be the D (5 bases). Sequences were obtained from peripheral blood. This TCR came from a man aged 40-49 years with acute or convalescent COVID-19. This chain's CDR3 is CASGLVKMGGYTEAFF. CDR3 DNA: TGTGCTAGTGGTTTGGTAAAAATGGGGGGGTACACTGAAGCTTTCTTT. Based on the CDR3 plus reference TRBV12-5 and TRBJ1-1, the full variable domain is DARVTQTPRHKVTEMGQEVTMRCQPILGHNTVFWYRQTMMQGLELLAYFRNRAPLDDSGMPKDRFSAEMPDATLATLKIQPSEPRDSAVYFCASGLVKMGGYTEAFFGQGTRLTVV.